Listed here are 14 T cell receptor beta chains from one sample, sequenced in a study of T cell responses to AZD1222 COVID-19 vaccine. Clones were read by immunoSEQ multiplex PCR, and TCRdb kept only the in-frame ones, dropping some. Among roughly 130,000 clones, about 90% were seen once, and the ten largest hold about 6%. The sequences come from peripheral blood, collected on day 0 of AZD1222 vaccination. All receptors derive from an adult in good health.

V and J are TRBV9 and TRBJ2-3; a weak D match, TRBD2 (6 bases). CDR1 and CDR2 (germline): SGDLS, YYNGEE. V lost 4 bases and J 1 base, leaving 13 bases between the germline ends. CDR3 size: 15 residues. The CDR3 DNA follows: TGTGCCAGCAGCATTAGCGGCCACGGCACAGATACGCAGTATTTT. The encoded protein is CASSISGHGTDTQYF.

The chain couples TRBV4-3 to TRBJ2-1; TRBD1 might be the D (5 bases). V lost 0 bases, J lost 15 bases, and 12 bases lay in between. The CDR3 is made up of 12 amino acids. In germline, CDR1 is LGHNA, CDR2 YSLEER. For the CDR3, the DNA is TGCGCCAGCAGCCAAGATGGACATACATGGTTCTTC. This gives the protein CASSQDGHTWFF.

J is TRBJ2-1 and V is TRBV24-1, with 12 positions matching TRBD2. This CDR3 is built from 16 residues. Losses at the gene ends were 5 bases for V and 7 bases for J; bases not matched to a gene: 8. In germline, CDR1 is KGHDR, CDR2 SFDVKD. CDR3 bases: TGTGCCACCAGTGCCCCGACTAGCGGGAGTCGGAATGAGCAGTTCTTC. The encoded protein is CATSAPTSGSRNEQFF.

V gene TRBV19 combines with J gene TRBJ1-5; 9 bases are shared with TRBD1. Germline CDR1 is LNHDA and CDR2 is SQIVND (reference sequence). V shed 6 bases and J 9 bases; nucleotides not matched to a gene: 12. CDR3 length: 15 amino acids. The CDR3 coding sequence is TGTGCCAGTAGCCGCACAGGGGGCGCCGGTCTGCCCCAGCATTTT. This translates into CASSRTGGAGLPQHF.

V and J are TRBV6-4 and TRBJ1-2; 7 bases are shared with TRBD1. Germline V gene data show CDR1 as MRHNA and CDR2 as SNTAGT. This CDR3 has 16 amino acids. The trim removed 3 bases at V and 5 bases at J, leaving 12 bases unmatched. Here the CDR3 reads CASSENAGTVAYGYTF. In DNA form, the CDR3 reads TGTGCCAGCAGTGAGAACGCCGGGACAGTGGCTTATGGCTACACCTTC.

The chain uses TRBV4-2 and TRBJ2-1; D may match TRBD1 or TRBD2 (5 bases each). CDR1 and CDR2 (germline): LGHNA, YNFKEQ. Trimming took 5 bases from V and 4 from J, leaving 15 bases between them. The CDR3 extends over 15 amino acids. The DNA for the CDR3 is TGTGCCAGCAGCAAAAGTGAGGGGAAATACAATGAGCAGTTCTTC. Protein sequence: CASSKSEGKYNEQFF.

V gene TRBV9 combines with J gene TRBJ1-6; D uncertain. In germline, CDR1 is SGDLS, CDR2 YYNGEE. The CDR3 totals 15 residues. Trimming removed 2 bases at V and 0 bases at J, with 6 bases between. CDR3 coding DNA: TGTGCCAGCAGCGTTTGGAGCTCCTATAATTCACCCCTCCACTTT. The encoded protein is CASSVWSSYNSPLHF.

This chain links TRBV28 with TRBJ2-7; 7 bases align to TRBD1. The CDR3 consists of 15 residues. V trimming: 7 bases; J trimming: 2 bases; junction bases outside the gene matches: 11. Germline assignment: CDR1 MDHEN and CDR2 SYDVKM. This CDR3 reads CASKGSGTAPYEQYF. The CDR3 bases are TGTGCCAGCAAGGGTTCTGGGACAGCCCCCTACGAGCAGTACTTC.

The V gene is TRBV7-2, the J gene TRBJ2-5; D is perhaps TRBD1 or TRBD2 (6 bases each). The germline V gene encodes CDR1 SGHTA and CDR2 FQGNSA. Trimming took 1 base from V and 3 from J, leaving 18 bases between them. CDR3 length equals 17 residues. This chain's CDR3 is CASSLGLGGRAKETQYF. The DNA of the CDR3 is TGTGCCAGCAGCTTAGGATTGGGGGGCAGGGCAAAAGAGACCCAGTACTTC.

The chain uses TRBV7-2 and TRBJ1-1; 7 bases map to TRBD1. The CDR3 is made up of 17 amino acids. V lost 1 base and J lost 2; bases outside the gene matches: 10. The germline V gene has CDR1 SGHTA and CDR2 FQGNSA. CDR3 region: CASSLVAPGGFNTEAFF. The CDR3 nucleotides are TGTGCCAGCAGCTTAGTAGCTCCAGGGGGTTTTAACACTGAAGCTTTCTTT.

V gene TRBV28 combines with J gene TRBJ1-4, with D tentatively TRBD1 (5 bases). The germline gives CDR1 MDHEN, CDR2 SYDVKM. This CDR3 contains 16 residues. V gave up 1 base and J gave up 6 bases, with 15 bases separating them. DNA for the CDR3: TGTGCCAGCAGTTTATTCCGGGGCAGGACATATGAAAAACTGTTTTTT. Its protein is CASSLFRGRTYEKLFF.

The V gene is TRBV9, the J gene TRBJ1-3; possibly TRBD1 for D (6 bases). Looked up from germline, CDR1 is SGDLS and CDR2 is YYNGEE. The V gene lost 4 bases and the J gene lost 0 bases, with 11 bases spanning the gap. The CDR3 has 15 residues. CDR3 in amino acids: CASSPRTVSGNTIYF. The CDR3 coding sequence is TGTGCCAGCAGCCCTAGGACAGTCTCTGGAAACACCATATATTTT. The full variable domain, rest sourced from reference TRBV9 and TRBJ1-3, is DSGVTQTPKHLITATGQRVTLRCSPRSGDLSVYWYQQSLDQGLQFLIQYYNGEERAKGNILERFSAQQFPDLHSELNLSSLELGDSALYFCASSPRTVSGNTIYFGEGSWLTVV.

The V gene is TRBV27, the J gene TRBJ1-2; D is unresolved. This CDR3 region has 15 residues. Germline lookup yields CDR1 MNHEY and CDR2 SMNVEV (reference sequence). Trimming left V 2 bases short and J 3 bases short, with 13 bases between. CDR3 sequence reads: CASSLRPDVYYGYTF. CDR3 nucleotide sequence: TGTGCCAGCAGTTTACGTCCGGATGTCTACTATGGCTACACCTTC.

CDR3 residues: CAWSHLAGGTYNEQFF. The CDR3 DNA follows: TGTGCCTGGAGTCATTTAGCGGGTGGCACCTACAATGAGCAGTTCTTC. This chain links TRBV30 with TRBJ2-1; 7 nucleotides match TRBD2. V dropped 2 bases and J dropped 2; count of bases not matched to a gene: 9. Germline lookup yields CDR1 GTSNPN and CDR2 SVGIG (reference sequence). This CDR3 is 16 amino acids long.